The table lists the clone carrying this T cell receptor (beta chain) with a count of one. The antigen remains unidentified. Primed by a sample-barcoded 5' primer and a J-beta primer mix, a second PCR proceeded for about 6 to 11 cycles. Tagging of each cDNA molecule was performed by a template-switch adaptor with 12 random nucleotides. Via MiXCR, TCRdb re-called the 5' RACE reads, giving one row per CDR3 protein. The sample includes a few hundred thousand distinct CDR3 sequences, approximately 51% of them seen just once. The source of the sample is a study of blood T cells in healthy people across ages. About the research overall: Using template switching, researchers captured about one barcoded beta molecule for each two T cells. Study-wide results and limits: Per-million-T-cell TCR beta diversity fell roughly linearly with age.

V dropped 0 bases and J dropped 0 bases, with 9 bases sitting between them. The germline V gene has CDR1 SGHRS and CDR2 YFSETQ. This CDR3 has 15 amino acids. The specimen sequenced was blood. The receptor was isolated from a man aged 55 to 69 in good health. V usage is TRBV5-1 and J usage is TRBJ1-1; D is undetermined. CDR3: CASSLGGRLNTEAFF. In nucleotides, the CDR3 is TGCGCCAGCAGCTTGGGTGGCAGGTTGAACACTGAAGCTTTCTTT.